These 15 T cell receptor beta chains originate from one sample sequenced in a study of human T cells and chemical hapten exposure. TCRdb re-analysed the 5' RACE reads in MiXCR, keeping a single row per CDR3 protein. Of about 81,000 distinct CDR3 sequences listed, roughly 7.7% are singletons. Whole blood that had not been fractionated was the source of extracted total RNA. The receptors shown here come from a male donor in good health.

Many counts were recorded for this clonotype. V gene TRBV4-1 combines with J gene TRBJ2-1; 8 bases agree with TRBD2. The CDR3 is 16 residues long. Per germline, CDR1 MGHRA and CDR2 YSYEKL. V lost 0 bases and J lost 5; bases outside the gene matches: 6. The CDR3 here is CASSQDGSGIDNEQFF. The CDR3 DNA reads as TGCGCCAGCAGCCAAGATGGTAGCGGGATCGACAATGAGCAGTTCTTC.

The V call is TRBV28, the J call TRBJ1-1, with TRBD1 matching 8 bases. This CDR3 comprises 12 residues. CDR1 is MDHEN and CDR2 is SYDVKM in the germline V gene. The V segment lost 6 bases and the J segment 6 bases; nucleotides outside the gene matches: 3. In DNA form, the CDR3 reads TGTGCCAGCAGACAGGGGGAAGCTGAAGCTTTCTTT. Its translation: CASRQGEAEAFF.

This clonotype was observed many times. J is TRBJ2-7 and V is TRBV20-1; 8 bases map to TRBD1. The V segment lost 6 bases and the J segment 6 bases; nucleotides outside the gene matches: 7. The CDR3 length is 12 residues. Germline-derived CDR1 and CDR2 are DFQATT and SNEGSKA (reference sequence). Here the CDR3 DNA reads TGCAGTGCCCGTGGACAGGGAGGCGAGCAGTACTTC. Protein: CSARGQGGEQYF.

The chain has TRBV6-5 and TRBJ1-1, with D tentatively TRBD1 (5 bases). V was pared by 6 bases and J by 3 bases, with 17 bases between. The germline CDR1 and CDR2 sequences are MNHEY and SVGAGI. This CDR3 has 15 residues. CDR3: CASRSFQGSYTEAFF. The CDR3 region has the DNA TGTGCCAGCAGGAGCTTCCAGGGTAGTTACACTGAAGCTTTCTTT.

The rearrangement links TRBV11-2 to TRBJ2-3; 7 nucleotides line up with TRBD1. Germline CDR1 is SGHAT and CDR2 is FQNNGV. J gave up 0 bases and V 5 bases, and 8 bases lay outside the gene matches. The length of the CDR3 is 16 residues. CDR3 sequence (DNA): TGTGCCAGCAGCATCGGGGACAGCCGAAGCACAGATACGCAGTATTTT. As protein: CASSIGDSRSTDTQYF.

The chain recombines TRBV3-1 with TRBJ2-3; TRBD2 matches 13 bases. The germline CDR1 and CDR2 sequences are LGHDT and YNNKEL (reference sequence). The V segment lost 4 bases and the J segment 6 bases; nucleotides outside the gene matches: 4. The CDR3 runs to 15 residues. This CDR3 reads CASSRLAGGSDTQYF. CDR3 nucleotides: TGTGCCAGCAGCCGACTAGCGGGGGGTTCCGATACGCAGTATTTT.

A few counts support this clonotype. This chain joins TRBV27 and TRBJ1-1; 9 bases fit TRBD1. CDR1 is MNHEY and CDR2 is SMNVEV in the germline V gene (reference sequence). The CDR3 has 14 amino acids. Trimming at V came to 6 bases and at J to 4 bases, leaving 6 bases not matched to a gene. The CDR3: CASSKDRGRTEAFF. Written as DNA, the CDR3 is TGTGCCAGCAGCAAGGACAGGGGCCGCACTGAAGCTTTCTTT.

This clonotype was detected a few times. This sequence joins TRBV20-1 and TRBJ2-3, with unresolved D. Deletions cut 0 bases from V and 0 bases from J, with 7 bases between. CDR1 is DFQATT and CDR2 is SNEGSKA in the germline V gene (reference sequence). The CDR3 runs 14 residues. The CDR3 sequence: CSAREGSSTDTQYF. For the CDR3, the DNA is TGCAGTGCTAGAGAGGGCAGTAGCACAGATACGCAGTATTTT.

This clonotype was seen ten or more times. The rearrangement joins TRBV6-5 to TRBJ2-7; TRBD1 agrees at 7 bases. This CDR3 comprises 16 residues. V was pared by 0 bases and J by 2 bases, with 7 bases of the junction left unmatched. The germline gives CDR1 MNHEY, CDR2 SVGAGI. The DNA of the CDR3 is TGTGCCAGCAGTTACTCGATGAGGGACAGAGCCTACGAGCAGTACTTC. Its translation is CASSYSMRDRAYEQYF.

Points on this clonotype: A read error may explain this, as a much larger clone is one base away. Given the absence of the conserved phenylalanine or tryptophan at the CDR3 end, a read error is likely. This chain connects TRBV6-1 to TRBJ1-1; D gene ambiguous. With 6 bases removed from V and 10 bases from J, the gap between germline ends came to 15 bases. CDR3 length: 12 amino acids. The V gene's germline CDR1 is MNHNS and CDR2 SASEGT. The CDR3 region has the DNA TGTGCCAGCAGCGATGGGCCGACGGGAGCTTTCCTT. It encodes CASSDGPTGAFL.

This clonotype was seen a handful of times. The chain combines TRBV7-9 with TRBJ2-7, with 9 bases that match TRBD2. V was pared by 5 bases and J by 3 bases, with 5 bases of the junction left unmatched. The CDR3 has 14 residues. Germline V gene data show CDR1 as SEHNR and CDR2 as FQNEAQ (reference sequence). CDR3 DNA sequence: TGTGCCAGCAGCACTGGACTAGCGAGCTACGAGCAGTACTTC. It is translated as CASSTGLASYEQYF.

This clonotype was recorded many times. The chain has TRBV7-2 and TRBJ1-3; D uncertain. CDR1 SGHTA and CDR2 FQGNSA come from the germline V gene. The CDR3 is made up of 13 amino acids. V dropped 1 base and J dropped 4 bases, with 5 bases sitting between them. The CDR3 is CASSLGGGNTIYF. CDR3 in DNA: TGTGCCAGCAGCTTAGGAGGAGGAAACACCATATATTTT. Drawing the rest from reference TRBV7-2 and TRBJ1-3, the complete variable domain is GAGVSQSPSNKVTEKGKDVELRCDPISGHTALYWYRQSLGQGLEFLIYFQGNSAPDKSGLPSDRFSAERTGGSVSTLTIQRTQQEDSAVYLCASSLGGGNTIYFGEGSWLTVV.

A few counts support this clonotype. This rearrangement joins TRBV10-3 to TRBJ2-3; D ambiguous. Germline CDR1 reads ENHRY; CDR2 reads SYGVKD. The CDR3 extends over 11 amino acids. With 3 bases removed from V and 3 bases from J, the gap between germline ends came to 1 base. CDR3 nucleotides: TGTGCCATCAGTGAAACAGATACGCAGTATTTT. It translates to CAISETDTQYF.

This clonotype was counted between two and nine times. The chain uses TRBV6-5 and TRBJ1-2; 11 positions agree with TRBD1. The V segment lost 5 bases and the J segment 7 bases; nucleotides outside the gene matches: 12. The CDR3 is 16 amino acids. Germline V CDR1 and CDR2: MNHEY, SVGAGI. The CDR3 loop reads CASSGPGTGGKGGYTF. In nucleotides, the CDR3 is TGTGCCAGCAGTGGTCCCGGGACAGGGGGGAAGGGTGGCTACACCTTC.

This clonotype has just a few counts. The chain combines TRBV11-1 with TRBJ2-7, with 8 bases matching TRBD1. There are 13 residues in the CDR3. Germline V gives CDR1 SGHAT, CDR2 FQDESV (reference sequence). V shed 4 bases, J shed 3 bases, and the junction held 2 bases outside the gene matches. As DNA, the CDR3 is TGTGCCAGCAGCTCAGGGGGCCACTACGAGCAGTACTTC. This sequence encodes CASSSGGHYEQYF.